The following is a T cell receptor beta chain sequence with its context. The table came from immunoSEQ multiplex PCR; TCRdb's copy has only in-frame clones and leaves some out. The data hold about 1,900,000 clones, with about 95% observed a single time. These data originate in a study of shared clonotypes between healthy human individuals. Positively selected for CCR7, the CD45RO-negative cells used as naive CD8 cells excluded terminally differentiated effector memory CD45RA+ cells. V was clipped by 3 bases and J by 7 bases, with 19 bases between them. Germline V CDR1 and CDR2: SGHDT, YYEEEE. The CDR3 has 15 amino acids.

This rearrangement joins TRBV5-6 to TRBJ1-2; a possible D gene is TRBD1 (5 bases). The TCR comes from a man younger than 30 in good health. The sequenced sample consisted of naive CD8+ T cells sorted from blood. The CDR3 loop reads CASSWYRDQMGGYTF. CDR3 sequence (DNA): TGTGCCAGCAGCTGGTACCGGGACCAGATGGGTGGCTACACCTTC.